These 26 T cell receptor beta chains were all obtained from the same sample, sequenced in a study of blood T cell repertoires in COVID-19 (dated by TCRdb to 2020 to 2022). The library was built by means of the immunoSEQ multiplex PCR assay. Imported from immuneACCESS, the table was reduced by TCRdb to in-frame sequences with V and J called. These copies leave out some clones; in studies compared against another copy, an unresolved V gene accounts for under half, and the cause of the remainder is not known. Here the sample has more than 250,000 clones; roughly 89% occur a single time. The ten largest make up about 1.5% of the sample. The specimen sequenced was PBMCs or T cells enriched from blood (not recorded which). Receptors were obtained from a woman between 18 and 29 years old with acute COVID-19.

The chain combines TRBV29-1 with TRBJ2-5, with 9 nucleotides matching TRBD2. Germline values: CDR1 SQVTM, CDR2 ANQGSEA. This CDR3 spans 15 amino acids. V gave up 4 bases and J gave up 0 bases; unmatched junction bases: 6. In DNA, the CDR3 is TGCAGCGTTGCATCTAGCGGGGTGTACCAAGAGACCCAGTACTTC. Its translation is CSVASSGVYQETQYF.

This clone was recorded only once. V gene TRBV4-2 combines with J gene TRBJ2-3, with D tentatively TRBD2 (6 bases). Germline CDR1 reads LGHNA; CDR2 reads YNFKEQ. The CDR3 consists of 11 residues. The V gene lost 8 bases and the J gene lost 6 bases, with 9 bases spanning the gap. The DNA of the CDR3 is TGTGCCAGCGGACTAAGGGATACGCAGTATTTT. Translated, it gives CASGLRDTQYF.

The V call is TRBV7-8, the J call TRBJ1-5; D is unresolved. The CDR3 runs to 15 residues. Germline V CDR1 and CDR2: SGHVS, FQNEAQ. With 0 bases removed from V and 0 bases from J, the gap between germline ends came to 6 bases. Written as DNA, the CDR3 is TGTGCCAGCAGCTTAGCGCGGCTTAGCAATCAGCCCCAGCATTTT. Encoded protein: CASSLARLSNQPQHF. Full variable domain (outside the CDR3, taken from reference TRBV7-8 and TRBJ1-5): GAGVSQSPRYKVAKRGQDVALRCDPISGHVSLFWYQQALGQGPEFLTYFQNEAQLDKSGLPSDRFFAERPEGSVSTLKIQRTQQEDSAVYLCASSLARLSNQPQHFGDGTRLSIL.

This sequence joins TRBV27 and TRBJ1-2; no definite D call. Trimming stripped 2 bases from V and 4 bases from J, with 8 bases between. CDR1 and CDR2 from the germline V gene are MNHEY and SMNVEV (reference sequence). The CDR3 has 13 amino acids. The CDR3 bases are TGTGCCAGCAGTTTAAATACAGCCTATGGCTACACCTTC. Protein product: CASSLNTAYGYTF.

V and J are TRBV18 and TRBJ1-3; tentative D call: TRBD1 (6 bases). Germline V CDR1 and CDR2: KGHSH, LQKENI. The CDR3 covers 14 residues. The germline V and J ends were trimmed by 2 bases and 3 bases, with 8 bases remaining between them. CDR3 sequence: CASSPTGYGNTIYF. In nucleotides, the CDR3 is TGTGCCAGCTCACCAACAGGGTATGGAAACACCATATATTTT.

The V and J genes are TRBV27 and TRBJ2-7, with D possibly being TRBD2 (6 bases). V shed 6 bases and J shed 2 bases, with 14 bases lying between them. Germline values: CDR1 MNHEY, CDR2 SMNVEV (reference sequence). This CDR3 spans 14 amino acids. Written as DNA, the CDR3 is TGTGCCAGCAGAGAGGGACTCGTCGCCTACGAGCAGTACTTC. This gives the protein CASREGLVAYEQYF.

The chain uses TRBV28 and TRBJ1-2, with 7 bases lining up with TRBD1. V dropped 2 bases and J dropped 4; count of bases not matched to a gene: 4. CDR1 MDHEN and CDR2 SYDVKM come from the germline V gene. The CDR3 runs to 14 residues. CDR3 DNA sequence: TGTGCCAGCAGTTTAGGACAGGAGCTCTATGGCTACACCTTC. Translating it yields CASSLGQELYGYTF.

This clone was seen a single time. The V and J genes are TRBV28 and TRBJ1-2; D not resolved. The germline CDR1 and CDR2 sequences are MDHEN and SYDVKM. The V end lost 3 bases, the J end lost 4 bases, and 9 bases lay between the germline ends. The CDR3 consists of 13 residues. The CDR3: CASSLVPGYGYTF. Here the CDR3 DNA reads TGTGCCAGCAGTTTGGTTCCAGGCTATGGCTACACCTTC.

On this clone itself: Other DNA sequences from this sample encode an identical CDR3 as well. The rearrangement uses TRBV7-3 and TRBJ1-2; 9 nucleotides match TRBD1. With V trimmed by 5 bases and J by 8 bases, 6 bases remained unmatched. The CDR3 totals 13 residues. Looked up from germline, CDR1 is SGHTA and CDR2 is FQGTGA. The CDR3 sequence is CASSPGQGRGYTF. CDR3 DNA: TGTGCCAGCAGCCCCGGACAGGGGCGAGGCTACACCTTC.

The gene calls are TRBV27 and TRBJ2-1, with TRBD2 identical over 12 bases. CDR3 length: 17 residues. Germline-derived CDR1 and CDR2 are MNHEY and SMNVEV (reference sequence). J was trimmed by 5 bases and V by 1 base; bases with no gene match: 6. The CDR3 nucleotides are TGTGCCAGCAGTTTATTTTCTAGCGGGAGGGGAAACAATGAGCAGTTCTTC. Residues: CASSLFSSGRGNNEQFF.

The chain has TRBV7-9 and TRBJ2-7, with 9 bases lining up with TRBD2. V was clipped by 5 bases and J by 4 bases; unmatched bases: 18. Germline CDR1 and CDR2: SEHNR and FQNEAQ (reference sequence). This CDR3 is 18 amino acids long. The CDR3 region is CASSHTTGASGIQYEQYF. CDR3 bases: TGTGCCAGCAGCCATACTACTGGGGCTAGCGGGATTCAATACGAGCAGTACTTC.

The V and J genes are TRBV13 and TRBJ2-7; D possibly corresponds to TRBD1 (5 bases). V was trimmed by 1 base and J by 4 bases, leaving 14 bases between them. The CDR3 extends over 15 amino acids. CDR1 is PRHDT, CDR2 FYEKMQ, per germline (reference sequence). The CDR3 DNA follows: TGTGCCAGCAGCTTAGCCAGGGCGGTAATTTACGAGCAGTACTTC. It specifies CASSLARAVIYEQYF.

This chain links TRBV19 with TRBJ1-5; 8 nucleotides match TRBD1. J lost 5 bases, V lost 0 bases, and 9 bases had no gene match. Germline CDR1 reads LNHDA; CDR2 reads SQIVND (reference sequence). This CDR3 region has 17 residues. The CDR3 loop is CASSIDLFGQGHQPQHF. CDR3 DNA: TGTGCCAGTAGTATAGATCTATTCGGACAGGGCCATCAGCCCCAGCATTTT.

The rearrangement links TRBV9 to TRBJ2-1; D is undetermined. CDR3 length equals 14 residues. Germline CDR1 is SGDLS and CDR2 is YYNGEE. The germline V and J ends were trimmed by 4 bases and 4 bases, with 12 bases remaining between them. The DNA of the CDR3 is TGTGCCAGCAGCTACGAGAACCTTTACAATGAGCAGTTCTTC. This translates into CASSYENLYNEQFF.

CDR3 coding DNA: TGTGCCAGCAGTGAGCGTCGACAGGGGGCGACCTATGGCTACACCTTC. Protein: CASSERRQGATYGYTF. V usage is TRBV6-1 and J usage is TRBJ1-2; 10 nucleotides line up with TRBD1. The V gene's germline CDR1 is MNHNS and CDR2 SASEGT. The CDR3 loop spans 16 amino acids. V was clipped by 3 bases and J by 4 bases; unmatched bases: 8.

The chain uses TRBV5-1 and TRBJ2-3; 8 positions match TRBD2. This CDR3 region has 17 residues. J was trimmed by 4 bases and V by 5 bases; bases with no gene match: 15. Germline assignment: CDR1 SGHRS and CDR2 YFSETQ. In DNA form, the CDR3 reads TGCGCCAGCAGATGGACGGTGGGCGGGAGGAGGCCAGATACGCAGTATTTT. Its translation: CASRWTVGGRRPDTQYF.

This sequence joins TRBV7-8 and TRBJ2-1, with D uncertain. Deletions cut 1 base from V and 0 bases from J, with 7 bases between. Germline V gives CDR1 SGHVS, CDR2 FQNEAQ. The CDR3 loop spans 15 amino acids. The CDR3, as DNA: TGTGCCAGCAGCTTAGAGGCTAGCTCCTACAATGAGCAGTTCTTC. It codes for CASSLEASSYNEQFF.

The J gene is TRBJ2-1, the V gene TRBV4-1; D is possibly TRBD2 (6 bases). Trimming cost V 5 bases and J 2 bases, with 13 bases left between them. The germline V gene encodes CDR1 MGHRA and CDR2 YSYEKL. There are 15 residues in the CDR3. CDR3 amino acids: CASSSDSGPYNEQFF. In DNA, the CDR3 is TGCGCCAGCAGCTCCGATAGCGGTCCCTACAATGAGCAGTTCTTC.

This clone has just one count. The CDR3 reads CASSQDEWGTSYEQYF. The DNA for the CDR3 is TGCGCCAGCAGCCAAGATGAGTGGGGCACCTCCTACGAGCAGTACTTC. This chain connects TRBV4-1 to TRBJ2-7; TRBD1 might be the D (5 bases). CDR3 size: 16 residues. The V gene lost 0 bases and the J gene lost 0 bases, with 12 bases spanning the gap. Germline CDR1 and CDR2: MGHRA and YSYEKL.

The V gene is TRBV7-2, the J gene TRBJ1-5, with D unclear. Germline CDR1 SGHTA, CDR2 FQGNSA. Trimming shortened V by 5 bases and J by 7 bases, and 12 bases separated the two germline ends. This CDR3 is built from 13 residues. The CDR3 DNA reads TGTGCCAGCAGCCGTCGGGGTGGGCAGCCCCAGCATTTT. Amino acids: CASSRRGGQPQHF.

This chain connects TRBV5-1 to TRBJ2-1; possibly TRBD1 for D (6 bases). Germline V gene lookup returns CDR1 SGHRS and CDR2 YFSETQ. This CDR3 contains 14 residues. V was clipped by 3 bases and J by 9 bases, with 16 bases between them. CDR3 region: CASSSAAGDAEQFF. The DNA of the CDR3 is TGCGCCAGCAGCTCCGCGGCAGGGGACGCTGAGCAGTTCTTC. The full variable domain, with the rest looked up from reference TRBV5-1 and TRBJ2-1, is KAGVTQTPRYLIKTRGQQVTLSCSPISGHRSVSWYQQTPGQGLQFLFEYFSETQRNKGNFPGRFSGRQFSNSRSEMNVSTLELGDSALYLCASSSAAGDAEQFFGPGTRLTVL.

Only one count was recorded for this clone. The chain has TRBV4-1 and TRBJ2-3; no clear D. Germline V gene data show CDR1 as MGHRA and CDR2 as YSYEKL. The CDR3 sequence is 15 residues long. V lost 1 base to trimming and J lost 2 bases, with 10 bases between them. CDR3 sequence: CASSQVPGVTDTQYF. CDR3 sequence (DNA): TGCGCCAGCAGCCAAGTTCCTGGAGTCACAGATACGCAGTATTTT.

This chain joins TRBV11-2 and TRBJ2-1; TRBD2 might be the D (6 bases). V lost 3 bases to trimming and J lost 7 bases, with 10 bases between them. This CDR3 contains 13 residues. Per the germline V gene, CDR1 is SGHAT and CDR2 is FQNNGV. As DNA, the CDR3 is TGTGCCAGCAGCTTTCGCGGGGTTAATGAGCAGTTCTTC. It yields the protein CASSFRGVNEQFF.

This clone has a single count. The chain joins TRBV18 to TRBJ2-5; no firm D call. Trimming left V 2 bases short and J 3 bases short, with 7 bases between. This CDR3 is 13 amino acids long. Germline assignment: CDR1 KGHSH and CDR2 LQKENI. CDR3 sequence reads: CASSPYAEETQYF. The CDR3 nucleotides read TGTGCCAGCTCACCATACGCGGAAGAGACCCAGTACTTC. Using reference TRBV18 and TRBJ2-5 for the parts outside the CDR3, the full variable domain is NAGVMQNPRHLVRRRGQEARLRCSPMKGHSHVYWYRQLPEEGLKFMVYLQKENIIDESGMPKERFSAEFPKEGPSILRIQQVVRGDSAAYFCASSPYAEETQYFGPGTRLLVL.

This rearrangement joins TRBV4-1 to TRBJ2-1; 7 bases map to TRBD2. The CDR3 consists of 14 residues. Unmatched junction bases numbered 4, after V lost 5 bases and J lost 3 bases. CDR1 and CDR2 from the germline V gene are MGHRA and YSYEKL. The CDR3 loop is CASSVKRDYNEQFF. Here the CDR3 DNA reads TGCGCCAGCAGCGTAAAGCGGGACTACAATGAGCAGTTCTTC.

This chain links TRBV18 with TRBJ2-6; possible D gene TRBD2, 6 bases. V lost 4 bases to trimming and J lost 2 bases, with 21 bases between them. The length of the CDR3 is 19 residues. Germline V gene data show CDR1 as KGHSH and CDR2 as LQKENI. CDR3 loop: CASSRRFDPGGAGANVLTF. The CDR3 bases are TGTGCCAGCTCACGACGATTCGATCCTGGAGGGGCTGGGGCCAACGTCCTGACTTTC.